This T cell receptor (beta chain) was found in a study of somatic mutations in cytotoxic T cells in rheumatoid arthritis. Libraries were prepared by immunoSEQ multiplex PCR; TCRdb keeps only in-frame clonotypes and omits some of them. This table has tens of thousands of clones, about 84% appearing once. There are 14 residues in the CDR3. CDR1 and CDR2 (germline): MDHEN, SYDVKM. Trimming removed 6 bases from V and 2 bases from J, with 11 bases in between. The sequenced sample consisted of CD8+ T cells sorted from blood. This sequence joins TRBV28 and TRBJ2-1; D possibly matches TRBD1 or TRBD2 (5 bases each). The source of this sequence is a man aged 40-49 years in good health. The CDR3 region has the DNA TGTGCCAGCAGCCGGGACCAGACCTACAATGAGCAGTTCTTC. Translated, it gives CASSRDQTYNEQFF.